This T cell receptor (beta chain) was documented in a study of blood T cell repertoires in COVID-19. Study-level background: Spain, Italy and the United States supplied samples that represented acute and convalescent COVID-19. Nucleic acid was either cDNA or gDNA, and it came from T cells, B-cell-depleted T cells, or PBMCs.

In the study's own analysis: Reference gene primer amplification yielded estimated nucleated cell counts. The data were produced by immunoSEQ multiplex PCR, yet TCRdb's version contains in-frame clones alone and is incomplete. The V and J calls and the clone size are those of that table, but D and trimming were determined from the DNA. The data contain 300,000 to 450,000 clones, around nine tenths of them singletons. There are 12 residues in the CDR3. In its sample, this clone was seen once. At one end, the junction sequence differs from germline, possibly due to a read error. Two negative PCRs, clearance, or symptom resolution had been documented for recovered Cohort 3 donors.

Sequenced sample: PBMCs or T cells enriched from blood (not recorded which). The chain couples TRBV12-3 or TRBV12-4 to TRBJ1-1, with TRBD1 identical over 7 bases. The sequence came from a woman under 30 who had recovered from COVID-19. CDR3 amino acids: CASSLERGRAIF. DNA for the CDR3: TGTGCCAGCAGTTTAGAAAGGGGGCGCGCGATCTTT.